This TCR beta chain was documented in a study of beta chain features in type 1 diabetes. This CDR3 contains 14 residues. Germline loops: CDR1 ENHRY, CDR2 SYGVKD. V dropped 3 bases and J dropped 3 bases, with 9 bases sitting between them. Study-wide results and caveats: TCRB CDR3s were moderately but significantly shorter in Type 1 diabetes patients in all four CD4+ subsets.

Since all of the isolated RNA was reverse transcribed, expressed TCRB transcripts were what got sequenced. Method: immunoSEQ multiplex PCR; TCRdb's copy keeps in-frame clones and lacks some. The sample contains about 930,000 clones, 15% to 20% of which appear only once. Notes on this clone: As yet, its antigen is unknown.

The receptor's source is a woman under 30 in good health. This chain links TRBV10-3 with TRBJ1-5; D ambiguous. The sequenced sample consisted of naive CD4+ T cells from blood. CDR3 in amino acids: CAISEGRINQPQHF. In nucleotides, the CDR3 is TGTGCCATCAGTGAAGGACGTATCAATCAGCCCCAGCATTTT.